Shown below are 20 T cell receptor beta chains from a single sample sequenced in a study of T-cell reconstitution after alpha-beta-depleted transplantation in children. Construction of the TCRbeta library involved unique molecular identifiers. TCRdb reprocessed the PCR reads with MiXCR, giving one entry per CDR3 protein. There are 80,000 to 95,000 distinct CDR3 sequences in the sample; 6.5% to 8.5% occur only once, and under 8% lies in the top ten. The sample consisted of PBMCs from the stem cell graft donor, taken from the stem cell graft. These receptors originate from a human donor who donated a stem cell graft to a child with congenital amegakaryocytic thrombocytopenia.

This clonotype showed up many times. The V and J genes are TRBV6-5 and TRBJ1-1; D may be TRBD1 (6 bases). Germline assignment: CDR1 MNHEY and CDR2 SVGAGI. This CDR3 is built from 16 residues. V was clipped by 3 bases and J by 5 bases, with 19 bases between them. For the CDR3, the DNA is TGTGCCAGCAGTTATGGGGTGGAAGGGGGGGGAACTGAAGCTTTCTTT. It yields the protein CASSYGVEGGGTEAFF.

In this sample, this clonotype turned up many times. The V and J genes are TRBV12-3 or TRBV12-4 and TRBJ2-2, with no clear D. The CDR3 extends over 15 amino acids. Trimming cost V 3 bases and J 3 bases, with 11 bases left between them. The CDR3 region is CASSFRRGYTGELFF. For the CDR3, the DNA is TGTGCCAGCAGTTTTCGGCGCGGATACACCGGGGAGCTGTTTTTT.

This clonotype was found many times. The chain combines TRBV7-2 with TRBJ2-7, with a weak D call TRBD2 (6 bases). V lost 3 bases and J lost 1, with 10 bases in between. CDR3 size: 14 residues. CDR1 is SGHTA, CDR2 FQGNSA, per germline. The CDR3, as DNA: TGTGCCAGCAGCTTCATGGGACTTTCCTACGAGCAGTACTTC. Translating gives CASSFMGLSYEQYF.

This clonotype was counted ten times or more. V and J are TRBV5-6 and TRBJ1-2; no definite D call. CDR1 is SGHDT and CDR2 is YYEEEE in the germline V gene. The V end lost 1 base, the J end lost 2 bases, and 15 bases lay between the germline ends. The CDR3 is made up of 16 amino acids. The CDR3, as DNA: TGTGCCAGCAGCTTGTTGAATCAAGGACCGAACTATGGCTACACCTTC. Translation gives CASSLLNQGPNYGYTF. Looking up the rest from reference TRBV5-6 and TRBJ1-2 gives the full variable domain: DAGVTQSPTHLIKTRGQQVTLRCSPKSGHDTVSWYQQALGQGPQFIFQYYEEEERQRGNFPDRFSGHQFPNYSSELNVNALLLGDSALYLCASSLLNQGPNYGYTFGSGTRLTVV.

The sample holds many counts of this clonotype. The V call is TRBV11-2, the J call TRBJ2-5; 7 bases fit TRBD1. After removal of 3 bases from V and 5 bases from J, the junction contained 3 bases not matched to a gene. The CDR3 spans 13 residues. Germline loops: CDR1 SGHAT, CDR2 FQNNGV. The CDR3 protein is CASSFDRDETQYF. In DNA form, the CDR3 reads TGTGCCAGCAGCTTCGACAGGGATGAGACCCAGTACTTC. Supplemented by reference TRBV11-2 and TRBJ2-5, the full variable domain reads EAGVAQSPRYKIIEKRQSVAFWCNPISGHATLYWYQQILGQGPKLLIQFQNNGVVDDSQLPKDRFSAERLKGVDSTLKIQPAKLEDSAVYLCASSFDRDETQYFGPGTRLLVL.

This clonotype has a count of ten or more. The rearrangement uses TRBV27 and TRBJ2-1; a possible D gene is TRBD2 (6 bases). V shed 4 bases and J shed 9 bases, with 13 bases lying between them. CDR3 size: 13 residues. Germline values: CDR1 MNHEY, CDR2 SMNVEV (reference sequence). The DNA of the CDR3 is TGTGCCAGCAGTTCTACCCTAGCGACTGAGCAGTTCTTC. Protein: CASSSTLATEQFF.

V is TRBV20-1 and J is TRBJ1-4; TRBD1 is a possible D gene (6 bases). The germline gives CDR1 DFQATT, CDR2 SNEGSKA (reference sequence). The CDR3 extends over 14 amino acids. V lost 3 bases and J 2 bases, leaving 10 bases between the germline ends. For the CDR3, the DNA is TGCAGTGCTAGGGGGGCCCAGACTAATGAAAAACTGTTTTTT. It encodes CSARGAQTNEKLFF.

This clonotype was counted at least ten times. This sequence joins TRBV5-4 and TRBJ1-2; D is ambiguous. Trimming left V 4 bases short and J 7 bases short, with 14 bases between. CDR1 SGHNT and CDR2 YYREEE come from the germline V gene (reference sequence). The CDR3 covers 13 residues. DNA for the CDR3: TGTGCCAGCAGCGCCGGGCAGTTTGCTGGCTACACCTTC. Its translation: CASSAGQFAGYTF.

This rearrangement joins TRBV29-1 to TRBJ2-4, with TRBD2 matching over 9 bases. The CDR3 consists of 16 residues. V shed 3 bases, J shed 4 bases, and the junction held 10 bases outside the gene matches. CDR1 is SQVTM and CDR2 is ANQGSEA in the germline V gene. The CDR3 here is CSVDGRASGIKNIQYF. CDR3 coding DNA: TGCAGCGTTGATGGACGGGCTAGCGGGATTAAAAACATTCAGTACTTC.

At least ten counts were recorded for this clonotype. The chain recombines TRBV5-8 with TRBJ1-4; D gene unclear. Trimming cost V 1 base and J 5 bases, with 9 bases left between them. In germline, CDR1 is SGHTS, CDR2 YDEGEE. The CDR3 extends over 14 amino acids. CDR3 loop: CASSLKQLNEKLFF. CDR3 coding DNA: TGTGCCAGCAGCTTGAAACAGCTAAATGAAAAACTGTTTTTT.

This clonotype was observed at least ten times. This chain joins TRBV5-1 and TRBJ2-2, with 7 positions matching TRBD1. There are 15 residues in the CDR3. The germline gives CDR1 SGHRS, CDR2 YFSETQ. After removal of 4 bases from V and 6 bases from J, the junction contained 9 bases not matched to a gene. The CDR3 DNA follows: TGCGCCAGCAGCGGAACAGGGGTTAAGGCCGGGGAGCTGTTTTTT. Translated: CASSGTGVKAGELFF.

V usage is TRBV18 and J usage is TRBJ1-2, with 8 bases fitting TRBD1. The CDR3 covers 18 residues. CDR1 KGHSH and CDR2 LQKENI come from the germline V gene. Trimming removed 0 bases from V and 0 bases from J; junction bases left unmatched: 9. CDR3 nucleotides: TGTGCCAGCTCACCACCAGCCGGGACAGGCAGCCCTAACTATGGCTACACCTTC. As protein: CASSPPAGTGSPNYGYTF.

This clonotype was recorded many times. Sequence at one end of the junction differs from germline and may be a read error. V is TRBV4-1 and J is TRBJ1-6, with TRBD1 identical over 7 bases. CDR3 length: 21 amino acids. CDR1 and CDR2 from the germline V gene are MGHRA and YSYEKL. The CDR3 region is CASSQERWSEGAISNNSPLHF. The CDR3 coding sequence is TGCGCCAGCAGCCAAGAAAGGTGGTCTGAGGGGGCAATCTCCAATAATTCACCCCTCCACTTT.

This clonotype was observed many times. The chain links TRBV5-1 to TRBJ2-5, with D possibly matching TRBD1 (6 bases). Germline lookup yields CDR1 SGHRS and CDR2 YFSETQ. V lost 7 bases to trimming and J lost 1 base, with 20 bases between them. The CDR3 loop spans 16 amino acids. The chain's CDR3 is CASAKDSPNIQETQYF. CDR3 sequence (DNA): TGCGCCAGCGCCAAGGACAGCCCGAACATCCAAGAGACCCAGTACTTC. The full variable domain, with the rest looked up from reference TRBV5-1 and TRBJ2-5, is KAGVTQTPRYLIKTRGQQVTLSCSPISGHRSVSWYQQTPGQGLQFLFEYFSETQRNKGNFPGRFSGRQFSNSRSEMNVSTLELGDSALYLCASAKDSPNIQETQYFGPGTRLLVL.

This clonotype came up many times. The chain joins TRBV20-1 to TRBJ2-7; maybe TRBD1 (5 bases). Trimming removed 5 bases at V and 6 bases at J, with 11 bases between. Germline lookup yields CDR1 DFQATT and CDR2 SNEGSKA (reference sequence). The CDR3 runs 11 residues. The CDR3 nucleotides read TGCAGTGCTCTGACAGTTCCCGAGCAGTACTTC. Protein product: CSALTVPEQYF.

V gene TRBV5-1 combines with J gene TRBJ2-2; 7 bases map to TRBD2. The CDR3 loop spans 15 amino acids. The germline CDR1 and CDR2 sequences are SGHRS and YFSETQ. Trimming cost V 3 bases and J 4 bases; bases outside gene matches: 6. The CDR3 bases are TGCGCCAGCAGCTCAGTGAGCGGGATCACCGGGGAGCTGTTTTTT. It codes for CASSSVSGITGELFF.

In its sample, this clonotype was seen many times. This chain links TRBV28 with TRBJ2-7, with D possibly TRBD1 on 6 matching bases. V lost 5 bases and J lost 5, with 13 bases in between. CDR1 is MDHEN and CDR2 is SYDVKM in the germline V gene. The CDR3 runs to 13 residues. CDR3 region: CASSDPGDNEQYF. The CDR3 DNA sequence: TGTGCCAGCAGTGACCCAGGGGACAACGAGCAGTACTTC.

This clonotype was observed at least ten times. At one end the junction does not follow the germline gene, possibly because of a read error. The gene calls are TRBV20-1 and TRBJ1-1; 7 bases line up with TRBD1. Germline V gene sequence: CDR1 DFQATT, CDR2 SNEGSKA (reference sequence). The CDR3 extends over 12 amino acids. CDR3: CSAPFDRADAFF. CDR3 nucleotides: TGCAGTGCTCCCTTTGACAGGGCTGACGCTTTCTTT.

This clonotype was seen ten or more times. The chain carries TRBV5-1 and TRBJ1-2, with D uncertain. Trimming removed 5 bases from V and 0 bases from J, with 8 bases in between. This CDR3 spans 13 amino acids. Germline CDR1 reads SGHRS; CDR2 reads YFSETQ. The chain's CDR3 is CASRSGTNYGYTF. The CDR3 DNA follows: TGCGCCAGCAGGAGCGGGACTAACTATGGCTACACCTTC.

The V gene is TRBV5-4, the J gene TRBJ2-7; 9 bases map to TRBD1. The CDR3 totals 14 residues. From germline, CDR1 is SGHNT and CDR2 YYREEE (reference sequence). Germline trimming cut 4 bases from V and 3 bases from J; bases unmatched to any gene: 5. The CDR3 sequence: CASSTNRGLYEQYF. The DNA for the CDR3 is TGTGCCAGCAGCACAAACAGGGGGCTCTACGAGCAGTACTTC.